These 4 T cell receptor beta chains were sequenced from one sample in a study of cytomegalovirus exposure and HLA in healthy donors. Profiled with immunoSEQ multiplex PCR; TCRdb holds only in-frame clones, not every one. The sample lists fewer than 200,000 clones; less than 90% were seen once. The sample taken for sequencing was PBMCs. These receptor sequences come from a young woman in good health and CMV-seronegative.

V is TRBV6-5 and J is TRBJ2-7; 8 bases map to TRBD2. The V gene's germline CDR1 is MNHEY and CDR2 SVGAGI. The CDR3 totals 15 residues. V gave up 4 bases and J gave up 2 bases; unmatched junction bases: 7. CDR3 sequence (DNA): TGTGCCAGCAGTTTGGGGACTAGGGGGACCTACGAGCAGTACTTC. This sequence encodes CASSLGTRGTYEQYF.

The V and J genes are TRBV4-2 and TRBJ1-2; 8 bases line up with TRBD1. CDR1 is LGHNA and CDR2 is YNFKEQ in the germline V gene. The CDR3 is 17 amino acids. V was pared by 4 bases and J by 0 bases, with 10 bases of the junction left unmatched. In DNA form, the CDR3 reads TGTGCCAGCAGCCCAGGGGGCGCGGCGAATGCTAACTATGGCTACACCTTC. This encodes CASSPGGAANANYGYTF.

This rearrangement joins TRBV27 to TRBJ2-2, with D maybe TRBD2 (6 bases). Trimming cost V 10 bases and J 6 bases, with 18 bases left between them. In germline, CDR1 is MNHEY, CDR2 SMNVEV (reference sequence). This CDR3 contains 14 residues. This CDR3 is CATRRQEGSGELFF. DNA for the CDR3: TGTGCCACCAGGAGGCAGGAGGGATCCGGGGAGCTGTTTTTT.

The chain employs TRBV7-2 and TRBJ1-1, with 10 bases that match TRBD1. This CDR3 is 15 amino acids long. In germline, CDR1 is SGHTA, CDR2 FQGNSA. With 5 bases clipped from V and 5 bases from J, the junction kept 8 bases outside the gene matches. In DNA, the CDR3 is TGTGCCAGCAGCCCCAGGACAGGGGGAAATACTGAAGCTTTCTTT. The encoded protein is CASSPRTGGNTEAFF.